This T cell receptor beta chain stems from a study of cytomegalovirus exposure and HLA in healthy donors. This clone is a singleton in its sample. TCRdb's copy holds only in-frame clones and misses some; the assay was immunoSEQ multiplex PCR. The repertoire consists of tens of thousands of clones, with roughly 93% occurring once and the leading ten covering 1.4%. Germline V CDR1 and CDR2: SGDLS, YYNGEE. The junction had 8 bases not matched to a gene; V was cut back by 0 bases and J by 5 bases. The CDR3 has 17 residues. The genes are TRBV9 and TRBJ2-2, with 9 bases lining up with TRBD2. This TCR was sampled from a man aged 18 to 29 in good health and CMV-seronegative. Sequenced material: PBMCs. In nucleotides, the CDR3 is TGTGCCAGCAGCGTAGTTCCAGCGGGAGGTGGGACCGGGGAGCTGTTTTTT. Protein product: CASSVVPAGGGTGELFF.